This T cell receptor (beta chain) is drawn from a study of blood T cells in healthy people across ages. The authors ran a second PCR of about 7 to 11 cycles using a sample-barcoded 5' primer and a J-beta primer mix. MiXCR, run by TCRdb on the 5' RACE reads, gives a single entry per CDR3 protein. The sample comprises 500,000 to 550,000 distinct CDR3 sequences, around 24% of which are singletons, and less than 9% rests with the top ten. Trimming stripped 5 bases from V and 6 bases from J, with 13 bases between. The length of the CDR3 is 14 residues. The same data also went into a second study, on T cells of mothers and their children.

The sequenced material came from blood. This receptor was identified in a boy between 10 and 17 years old in good health. V and J are TRBV12-3 or TRBV12-4 and TRBJ2-2, with D perhaps matching TRBD2 (6 bases). Here the CDR3 reads CASSQLGDSGELFF. The CDR3 DNA reads TGTGCCAGCAGTCAACTAGGGGACTCCGGGGAGCTGTTTTTT.